The T cell receptor (beta chain) described here comes from a study of CD8 T cells in Susac syndrome (dated by TCRdb to the late 2010s). Looking at the study overall: Of the Susac syndrome patients who were sequenced, about 6 had clinically active disease and eight were in clinical remission. The study used repertoire sequencing to test whether antigen drove CD8+ T cell activation and differentiation in Susac syndrome. At the time of blood withdrawal, Susac syndrome patients were either therapy-naive, taking corticosteroids (with some also receiving IVIg), or on IVIg alone. The paper as a whole reports these results and caveats: The number of individuals in the TCR sequencing and HLA analysis was recognized as being relatively small. The CD4+ T cell repertoire of patients with Susac syndrome showed no detectable clonal expansion.

RNA was extracted using the RNeasy kit, and about 0.5 to 1 microgram was reverse transcribed with random hexamers. TCR beta CDR3 regions were amplified with the immunoSEQ multiplex PCR assay covering 54 Vbeta and 13 Jbeta segments. PCR amplification bias was corrected using a synthetic template baseline for primer optimization and computational correction. Processing in the source paper ran as follows. Reads were assigned to V, D and J genes according to IMGT and analyzed in immunoSEQ Analyzer, with only productive sequences retained. Clonality was calculated as one minus the Shannon entropy normalized by log2 of the number of productive unique sequences. For each patient and control, public and private clones were evaluated among the 100 most prevalent clones. Clones were defined as Susac-specific when absent from the healthy and MS cohorts, from approximately 970 published viral clones and from other ImmuneACCESS disease sequences. TCRdb trimmed the raw reads at Q25, called clones with MiXCR and kept productive beta chains. CDR3 protein duplicates are merged, each entry listing the most common genes and DNA. TCRdb's processing, not the authors', yielded these V and J calls. This sample lists some 250,000 distinct CDR3 sequences; 90% to 96% were detected once. The ten top clones hold 0.1% of the sample.

Details on this clonotype: Its antigen has not been determined. Per-base quality was not reported, and no clone a single base away is much larger than it.

Peripheral blood CD8+ and CD4+ T cells from healthy donors, Susac syndrome patients and multiple sclerosis patients were profiled by high-throughput TCR beta sequencing. The Susac syndrome patients fulfilled recently defined diagnostic criteria for either definite or probable disease. CD8+ TEMRA cells were enriched by FACS, while bulk CD8+ and CD4+ T cells were purified by magnetic negative isolation. Blood was collected in EDTA tubes and processed within 24 hours, with PBMCs isolated through density gradient centrifugation. PBMCs intended for TCR sequencing were cryopreserved in liquid nitrogen and were subsequently thawed in a 37 degrees C water bath. Purity of sorted or isolated CD4+, CD8+ and CD8+ TEMRA cells was at least 90%. The CDR3 has 13 amino acids, counting the end cysteine and phenylalanine. Left in the record is the CDR3 DNA by itself, 39 bases read in frame from the first base. CDR1 and CDR2 are read off the germline V gene as SQVTM and ANQGSEA. A distance of 12 bases separates the germline ends of V and J, which lose 7 bases and 2 bases respectively.

The clonotype was recovered from a human donor with Susac syndrome. Sequencing was done on a sample of CD4+ T cells from PBMCs. The chain is made from TRBV29-1 and TRBJ1-5; a tentative D match to TRBD1 spans 6 bases. CDR3 region: CSAAGAGNQPQHF. The DNA sequence is given as TGCAGCGCTGCGGGGGCAGGCAATCAGCCCCAGCATTTT.